A selection of T cell receptor beta chains follows, all from one sample in a study of cytomegalovirus exposure and HLA in healthy donors. The assay was immunoSEQ multiplex PCR, and TCRdb's table has in-frame clones only and misses some. The repertoire holds about 150,000 clones, with around 80% as singletons. Material for sequencing was PBMCs. The receptors come from a man aged 30 to 39 in good health. The CDR3 runs from the conserved cysteine through the conserved F or W. The order of the fields is D gene, clone size, V gene, J gene, CDR3 DNA, CDR3 protein. The D gene is left open where the match is weak. Part of the rows lack a size; the others show once, few, many or a class for expanded clones.

-	-	TRBV27	TRBJ1-1	TGTGCCAGCAGGGGACTCGAGGACACTGAAGCTTTCTTT	CASRGLEDTEAFF
-	once	TRBV28	TRBJ2-1	TGTGCCAGCAGTCCCCCCCGGACAGGGAGCGGGAACGAGTTCTTC	CASSPPRTGSGNEFF
TRBD2	-	TRBV15	TRBJ2-7	TGTGCCACCAGCAGGGGGACTAGCGGTACCTACGAGCAGTACTTC	CATSRGTSGTYEQYF
-	-	TRBV4-3	TRBJ2-7	TGCGCCAGCAGCCCACGGATGGGGGGAAGGAACGAGCAGTACTTC	CASSPRMGGRNEQYF
TRBD1	-	TRBV5-1	TRBJ1-4	TGCGCCACATCTCGACAGGGGGCTGGTGCTAATGAAAAACTGTTTTTT	CATSRQGAGANEKLFF
TRBD2	-	TRBV7-9	TRBJ2-3	TGTGCCAGCAGCTTAGTAGTGGGAGGGAGCACAGATACGCAGTATTTT	CASSLVVGGSTDTQYF
TRBD2	-	TRBV7-8	TRBJ2-7	TGTGCCAGCACCAGACTAGCGGGACCGGGGGAGCAGTACTTC	CASTRLAGPGEQYF
TRBD2	-	TRBV7-3	TRBJ2-1	TGTGCCAGCGGTCTAGCGGGTTACAATGAGCAGTTCTTC	CASGLAGYNEQFF
-	-	TRBV7-3	TRBJ2-2	TGTGCCAGCAGCTTAGGTGGGACAACGAACACCGGGGAGCTGTTTTTT	CASSLGGTTNTGELFF
TRBD2	-	TRBV11-3	TRBJ2-7	TGTGCCAGCAGCCCATCTGGGGTAGCGGGAACGGGCTCCTACGAGCAGTACTTC	CASSPSGVAGTGSYEQYF
-	-	TRBV19	TRBJ2-7	TGTGCCAGTAGTAACCCCTCTGGGGGGAAGACCTACGAGCAGTACTTC	CASSNPSGGKTYEQYF
-	-	TRBV6-1	TRBJ1-5	TGTGCCAGCAGCCCTCAAAAAGGGGCCAATCAGCCCCAGCATTTT	CASSPQKGANQPQHF
-	-	TRBV2	TRBJ1-3	TGTGCCAGCCAGCGCGGCTCTGGAAACACCATATATTTT	CASQRGSGNTIYF
TRBD1	medium-sized	TRBV11-2	TRBJ1-2	TGTGCCAGCAGCTTAGATTGGACAGGACCCTATGGCTACACCTTC	CASSLDWTGPYGYTF
TRBD2	-	TRBV5-1	TRBJ2-7	TGCGCCAGCAGCGCGATAGCGGGGAGCTCCTACGAGCAGTACTTC	CASSAIAGSSYEQYF
-	-	TRBV9	TRBJ1-2	TGTGCCAGCAGCGTAGTTGGGGGGAACTATGGCTACACCTTC	CASSVVGGNYGYTF
TRBD2	-	TRBV6-6	TRBJ2-7	TGTGCCAGCAGTTACTCGAAGGCGGGAGCCAACGAGCAGTACTTC	CASSYSKAGANEQYF
TRBD2	-	TRBV7-2	TRBJ2-2	TGTGCCAGCAGTCCCGGACTAGCCGGGGAGCTGTTTTTT	CASSPGLAGELFF
-	-	TRBV5-4	TRBJ2-7	TGTGCCAGCAGCTTCGGAGACTCGGGCTACGAGCAGTACTTC	CASSFGDSGYEQYF
-	-	TRBV2	TRBJ1-5	TGTGCCAGCAGTGAAACAGGGTTGGACAATCAGCCCCAGCATTTT	CASSETGLDNQPQHF
TRBD1	-	TRBV18	TRBJ2-1	TGTGCCAGCCCGCGACAGGGTTTCGACAATGAGCAGTTCTTC	CASPRQGFDNEQFF
TRBD1	once	TRBV28	TRBJ1-4	TGTGCCAGCAGCTCCGGACAGGTTTTTGAAAAACTGTTTTTT	CASSSGQVFEKLFF
TRBD1	-	TRBV14	TRBJ2-7	TGTGCCAGCAGCATACCGGGACAGGGGGGCTACGAGCAGTACTTC	CASSIPGQGGYEQYF
-	once	TRBV5-6	TRBJ2-6	TGTGCCAGCAGCAGCGCCGGATTCTCTGGGGCCAACGTCCTGACTTTC	CASSSAGFSGANVLTF
TRBD2	-	TRBV6-5	TRBJ2-3	TGTGCCAGCAGAACGACTAGCGGGGGCACAGATACGCAGTATTTT	CASRTTSGGTDTQYF
-	-	TRBV12-5	TRBJ2-3	TGTGCTAGTGGTTCGGGGGTAGATACGCAGTATTTT	CASGSGVDTQYF
TRBD2	-	TRBV7-9	TRBJ2-3	TGTGCCAGCAGCCCCTCCGGGACTAGCGGGAGGACTAGCACAGATACGCAGTATTTT	CASSPSGTSGRTSTDTQYF
-	-	TRBV6-5	TRBJ1-1	TGTGCCAGCAGTTACGCCCGTCGAGGTGGCACTGAAGCTTTCTTT	CASSYARRGGTEAFF
-	-	TRBV19	TRBJ2-7	TGTGCCAGTAGTCCGGGAGCGGGCCCCTACGAGCAGTACTTC	CASSPGAGPYEQYF
-	-	TRBV7-6	TRBJ1-1	TGTGCCAGCAGCCTCGGGGCAGGGGAGACTGAAGCTTTCTTT	CASSLGAGETEAFF
-	-	TRBV30	TRBJ1-5	TGTGCCTGGAGTAGCTCCAACAATCAGCCCCAGCATTTT	CAWSSSNNQPQHF
-	-	TRBV18	TRBJ2-5	TGTGCCAGCTCACCACCTGGGGGTGCTGGGGGCCTTATGGGGACCCAGTACTTC	CASSPPGGAGGLMGTQYF
TRBD2	-	TRBV9	TRBJ2-2	TGTGCCAGCAGCGTAGGCGCGGGAGCGAACACCGGGGAGCTGTTTTTT	CASSVGAGANTGELFF
TRBD1	few	TRBV5-1	TRBJ1-2	TGCGCCAGCAGCGGGGGTTTAGGGGGCGACGATGGCTACACCTTC	CASSGGLGGDDGYTF
TRBD1	few	TRBV5-8	TRBJ2-7	TGTGCCGGTAAAGACTGGGACAGATCCCACGAGCAGTACTTC	CAGKDWDRSHEQYF
-	-	TRBV6-5	TRBJ2-5	TGTGCCAGCAGACCCCGTCTAGCGCTACAAGAGACCCAGTACTTC	CASRPRLALQETQYF
-	-	TRBV7-6	TRBJ1-1	TGTGCCAGCAGCCCACTCATGGGAGGCGGGGGGACGGACACTGAAGCTTTCTTT	CASSPLMGGGGTDTEAFF